These 3 T cell receptor beta chains share one sample of origin, sequenced in a study of lymphopenia after photon versus proton radiotherapy. Measured with immunoSEQ multiplex PCR; TCRdb has only the in-frame clones, and not every one. The sample includes fewer than 25,000 clones, 85% to 95% seen only once; the top ten take almost 9.5%. The sample in question was peripheral blood, obtained from a patient treated with proton-based radiotherapy. These receptors were obtained from a woman in her sixties or seventies with pancreatic cancer. Some clones in this sample may be carry-over from other donors' samples.

The chain has TRBV4-2 and TRBJ1-3; no clear D gene. With 3 bases removed from V and 1 base from J, the gap between germline ends came to 4 bases. The CDR3 extends over 13 amino acids. Germline V gives CDR1 LGHNA, CDR2 YNFKEQ. The chain's CDR3 is CASSQGSGNTIYF. The CDR3 DNA follows: TGTGCCAGCAGCCAGGGTTCTGGAAACACCATATATTTT.

This chain uses TRBV28 with TRBJ2-3, with 8 positions matching TRBD2. This CDR3 spans 18 amino acids. The V gene's germline CDR1 is MDHEN and CDR2 SYDVKM. Losses at the gene ends were 1 base for V and 0 bases for J; bases not matched to a gene: 9. CDR3 sequence reads: CASSLFVSGASSTDTQYF. The CDR3 DNA follows: TGTGCCAGCAGTTTATTTGTTAGCGGGGCATCTAGCACAGATACGCAGTATTTT.

This chain connects TRBV18 to TRBJ2-3; TRBD2 agrees at 12 bases. This CDR3 is 16 amino acids long. Trimming removed 3 bases from V and 4 bases from J; junction bases left unmatched: 5. Germline loops: CDR1 KGHSH, CDR2 LQKENI. This chain's CDR3 is CASSPGLAGGSDTQYF. As DNA, the CDR3 is TGTGCCAGCTCACCGGGCCTAGCGGGAGGGTCAGATACGCAGTATTTT.